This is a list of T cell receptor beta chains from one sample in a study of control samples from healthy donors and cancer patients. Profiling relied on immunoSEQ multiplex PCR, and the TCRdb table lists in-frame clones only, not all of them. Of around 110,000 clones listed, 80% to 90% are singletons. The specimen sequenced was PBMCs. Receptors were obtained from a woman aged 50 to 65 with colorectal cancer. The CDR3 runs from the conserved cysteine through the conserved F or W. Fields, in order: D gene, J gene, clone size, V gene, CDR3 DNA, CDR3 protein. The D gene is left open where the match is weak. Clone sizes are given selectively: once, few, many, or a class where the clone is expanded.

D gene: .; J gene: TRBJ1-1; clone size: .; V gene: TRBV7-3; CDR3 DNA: TGTGCCAGCAGCTTAGGGATGGCCGAGAACACTGAAGCTTTCTTT; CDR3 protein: CASSLGMAENTEAFF
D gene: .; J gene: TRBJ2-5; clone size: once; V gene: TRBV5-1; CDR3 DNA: TGCGCCAGCAGCTTGGAACCGGGGGCCCAAGAGACCCAGTACTTC; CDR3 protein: CASSLEPGAQETQYF
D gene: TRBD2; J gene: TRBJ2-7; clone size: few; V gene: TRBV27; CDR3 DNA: TGTGCCAGCAGTACCTCGGGAGGGGGTGGATACGAGCAGTACTTC; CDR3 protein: CASSTSGGGGYEQYF
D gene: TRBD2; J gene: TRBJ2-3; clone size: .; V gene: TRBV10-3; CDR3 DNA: TGTGCCATCAGCGGACTAGCGGGGGACCCTCCAGATACGCAGTATTTT; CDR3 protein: CAISGLAGDPPDTQYF
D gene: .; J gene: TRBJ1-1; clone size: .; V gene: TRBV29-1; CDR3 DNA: TGCAGCGTTGTACAGGAGAACACTGAAGCTTTCTTT; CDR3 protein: CSVVQENTEAFF
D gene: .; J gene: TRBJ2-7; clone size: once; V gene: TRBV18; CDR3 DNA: TGTGCCAGCTCACCTTGGGGGAGCTATCGCGAGCAGTACTTC; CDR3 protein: CASSPWGSYREQYF
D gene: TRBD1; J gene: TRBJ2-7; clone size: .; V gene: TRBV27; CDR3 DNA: TGTGCCAGCAGTTTAGCCGGGACAGGGTCTTTCTACGAGCAGTACTTC; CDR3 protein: CASSLAGTGSFYEQYF
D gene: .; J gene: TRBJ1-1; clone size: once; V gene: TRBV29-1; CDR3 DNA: TGCAGCGTTGAATGGGGTAACACTGAAGCTTTCTTT; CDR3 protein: CSVEWGNTEAFF
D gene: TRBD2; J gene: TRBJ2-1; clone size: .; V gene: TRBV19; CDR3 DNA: TGTGCCAGTAGTATAGGTCGAACTAGCGGGGCCCCCTCCCCCTACAATGAGCAGTTCTTC; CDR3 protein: CASSIGRTSGAPSPYNEQFF
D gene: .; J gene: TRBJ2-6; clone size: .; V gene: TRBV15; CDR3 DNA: TGTGCCACCAGCAGAAAGACAACCGGGGCCAACGTCCTGACTTTC; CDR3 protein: CATSRKTTGANVLTF
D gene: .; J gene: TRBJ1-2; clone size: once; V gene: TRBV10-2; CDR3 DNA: TGCGCCAGCAGTGAGGAGTATCACTATGGCTACACCTTC; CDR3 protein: CASSEEYHYGYTF
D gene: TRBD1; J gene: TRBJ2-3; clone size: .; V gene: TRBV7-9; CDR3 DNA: TGTGCCAGCAGCTGGAGGACAGGGATAAGCACAGATACGCAGTATTTT; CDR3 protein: CASSWRTGISTDTQYF
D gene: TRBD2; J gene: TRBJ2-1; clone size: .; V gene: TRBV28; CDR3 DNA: TGTGCCAGCAGAATCATAGGGACTAGCGGGCACCATGAGCAGTTCTTC; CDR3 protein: CASRIIGTSGHHEQFF
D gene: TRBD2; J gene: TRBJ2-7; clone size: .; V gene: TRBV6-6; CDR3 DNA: TGTGCCAGCAGTTCCCCGGGGGGGGCGAGCTCCTACGAGCAGTACTTC; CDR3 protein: CASSSPGGASSYEQYF
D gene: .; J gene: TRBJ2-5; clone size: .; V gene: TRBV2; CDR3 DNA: TGTGCCAGCAGTGACCGAGAGACCCAGTACTTC; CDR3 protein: CASSDRETQYF
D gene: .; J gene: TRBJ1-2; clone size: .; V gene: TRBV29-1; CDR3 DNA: TGCAGCGTTGAGCCTTATGGTCCATCCTATGGCTACACCTTC; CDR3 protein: CSVEPYGPSYGYTF
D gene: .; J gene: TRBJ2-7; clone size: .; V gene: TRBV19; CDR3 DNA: TGTGCCAGTAGTATAGATCAGGAGGACGAGCAGTACTTC; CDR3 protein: CASSIDQEDEQYF
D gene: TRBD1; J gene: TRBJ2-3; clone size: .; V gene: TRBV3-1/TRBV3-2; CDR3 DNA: TGTGCCAGCAGCAGGGACAGGGTGGCAGATACGCAGTATTTT; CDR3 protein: CASSRDRVADTQYF
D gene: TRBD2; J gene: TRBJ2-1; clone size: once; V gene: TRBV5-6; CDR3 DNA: TGTGCCAGCAGCCCCGGCGCCAGGGGCCTAGCGGGGTCCTACAATGAGCAGTTCTTC; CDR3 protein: CASSPGARGLAGSYNEQFF
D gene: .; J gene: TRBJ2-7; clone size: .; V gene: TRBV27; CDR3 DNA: TGTGCCAGCTCAAAGGAGGGGTTCTACGAGCAGTACTTC; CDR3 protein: CASSKEGFYEQYF
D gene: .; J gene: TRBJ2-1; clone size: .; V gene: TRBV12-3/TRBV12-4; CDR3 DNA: TGTGCCAGCAGTTTAAGTTCCTACAATGAGCAGTTCTTC; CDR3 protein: CASSLSSYNEQFF
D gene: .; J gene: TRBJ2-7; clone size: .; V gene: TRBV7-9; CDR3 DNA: TGTGCCAGCAGCTTACACAGGTCCTACGAGCAGTACTTC; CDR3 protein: CASSLHRSYEQYF
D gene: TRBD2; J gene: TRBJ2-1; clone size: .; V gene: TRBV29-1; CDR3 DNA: TGCAGCGTTGGGCTAGCGGGAGGGGGGGATGAGCAGTTCTTC; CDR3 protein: CSVGLAGGGDEQFF
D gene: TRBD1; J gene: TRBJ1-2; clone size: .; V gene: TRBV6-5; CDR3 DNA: TGTGCCAGCAGGCGAACCGGACAGGGGGCGGTTAGCTACACCTTC; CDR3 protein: CASRRTGQGAVSYTF
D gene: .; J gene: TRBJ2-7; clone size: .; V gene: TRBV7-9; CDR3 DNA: TGTGCCAGCAGCTCGATAAACTCCTACGAGCAGTACTTC; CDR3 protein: CASSSINSYEQYF
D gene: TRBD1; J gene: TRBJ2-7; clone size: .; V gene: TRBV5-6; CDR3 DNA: TGTGCCAGCAGAGTAGGGGGCCGGCTGGACGAGCAGTACTTC; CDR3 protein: CASRVGGRLDEQYF
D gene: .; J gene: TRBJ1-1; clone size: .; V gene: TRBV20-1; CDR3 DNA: TGCAGTGCTAGTTTACCGGGGCGGTTGAACACTGAAGCTTTCTTT; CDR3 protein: CSASLPGRLNTEAFF
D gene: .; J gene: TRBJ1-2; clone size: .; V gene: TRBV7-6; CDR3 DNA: TGTGCCAGCAGTCAAGAAAGGGGAACCGGCTACACCTTC; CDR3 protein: CASSQERGTGYTF
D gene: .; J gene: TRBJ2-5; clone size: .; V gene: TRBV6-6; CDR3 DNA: TGTGCCAGCAGGCCGTTCGGGGGTGGACGCGAGACCCAGTACTTC; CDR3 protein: CASRPFGGGRETQYF
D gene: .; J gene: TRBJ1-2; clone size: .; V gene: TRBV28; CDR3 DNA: TGTGCCAGCAGCAGAGCGGACCACTATGGCTACACCTTC; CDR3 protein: CASSRADHYGYTF
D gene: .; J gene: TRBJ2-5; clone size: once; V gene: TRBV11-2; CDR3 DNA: TGTGCCAGCAGCTTTAGCCATGTGGAGTGGGAGACCCAGTACTTC; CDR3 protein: CASSFSHVEWETQYF
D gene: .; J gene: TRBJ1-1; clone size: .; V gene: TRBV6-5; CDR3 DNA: TGTGCCAGTGGGTTGGGCACTGAAGCTTTCTTT; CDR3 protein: CASGLGTEAFF
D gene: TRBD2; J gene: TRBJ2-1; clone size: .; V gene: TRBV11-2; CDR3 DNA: TGTGCCAGCAGCTTAGCAATGGGAGGGAGCTCCTACAATGAGCAGTTCTTC; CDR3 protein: CASSLAMGGSSYNEQFF